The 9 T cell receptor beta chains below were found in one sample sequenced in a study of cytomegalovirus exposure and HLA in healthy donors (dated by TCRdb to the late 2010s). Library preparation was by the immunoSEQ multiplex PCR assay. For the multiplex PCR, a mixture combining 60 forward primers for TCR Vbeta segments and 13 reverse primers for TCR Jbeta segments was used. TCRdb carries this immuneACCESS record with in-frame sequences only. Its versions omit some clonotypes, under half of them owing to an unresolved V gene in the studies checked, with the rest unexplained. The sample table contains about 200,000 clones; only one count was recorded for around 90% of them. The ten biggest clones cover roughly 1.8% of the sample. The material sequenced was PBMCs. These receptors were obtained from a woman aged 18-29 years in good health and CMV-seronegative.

The CDR3 is CASSSGLAGPRNTDTQYF. The CDR3 DNA sequence: TGCGCCAGCAGCTCCGGACTAGCGGGACCCCGCAACACAGATACGCAGTATTTT. The V gene is TRBV5-1, the J gene TRBJ2-3, with 12 positions matching TRBD2. V lost 3 bases and J lost 2; bases outside the gene matches: 10. Germline CDR1 SGHRS, CDR2 YFSETQ. The CDR3 runs to 18 residues.

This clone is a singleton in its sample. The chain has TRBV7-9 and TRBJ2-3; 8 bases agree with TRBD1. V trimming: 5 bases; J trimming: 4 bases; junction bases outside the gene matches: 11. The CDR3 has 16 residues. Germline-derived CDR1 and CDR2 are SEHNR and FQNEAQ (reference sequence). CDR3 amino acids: CASSLPRGQGSDTQYF. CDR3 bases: TGTGCCAGCAGCCTCCCCAGAGGACAGGGATCAGATACGCAGTATTTT.

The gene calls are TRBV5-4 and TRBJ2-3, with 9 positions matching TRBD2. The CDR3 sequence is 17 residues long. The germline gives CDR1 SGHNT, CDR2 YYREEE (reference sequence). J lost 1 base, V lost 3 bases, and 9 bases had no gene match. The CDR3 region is CASSSQRGAGGTDTQYF. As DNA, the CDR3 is TGTGCCAGCAGCTCACAGCGGGGGGCGGGGGGCACAGATACGCAGTATTTT.

DNA of the CDR3: TGTGCCAGCAGAGCTACCGGGACTCTAAACCCCTACGAGCAGTACTTC. Amino acid sequence: CASRATGTLNPYEQYF. The rearrangement links TRBV5-6 to TRBJ2-7; tentatively, D is TRBD2 (6 bases). Germline CDR1 and CDR2: SGHDT and YYEEEE. This CDR3 is 16 amino acids long. The V gene lost 5 bases and the J gene lost 2 bases, with 20 bases spanning the gap.

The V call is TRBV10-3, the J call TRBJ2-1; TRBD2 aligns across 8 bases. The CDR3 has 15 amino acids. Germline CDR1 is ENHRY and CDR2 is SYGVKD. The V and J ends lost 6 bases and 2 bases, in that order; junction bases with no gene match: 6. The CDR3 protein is CAIRIAGWAYNEQFF. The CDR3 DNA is TGTGCCATCAGAATAGCGGGATGGGCCTACAATGAGCAGTTCTTC.

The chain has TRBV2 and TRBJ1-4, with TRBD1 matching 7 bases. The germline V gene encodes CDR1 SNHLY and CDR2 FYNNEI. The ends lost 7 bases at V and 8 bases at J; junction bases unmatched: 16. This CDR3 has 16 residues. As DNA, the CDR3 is TGTGCCAGCACTCCCACCCGAGGGCAGGGGGAGGAAAAACTGTTTTTT. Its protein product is CASTPTRGQGEEKLFF. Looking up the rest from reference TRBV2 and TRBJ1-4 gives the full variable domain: EPEVTQTPSHQVTQMGQEVILRCVPISNHLYFYWYRQILGQKVEFLVSFYNNEISEKSEIFDDQFSVERPDGSNFTLKIRSTKLEDSAMYFCASTPTRGQGEEKLFFGSGTQLSVL.

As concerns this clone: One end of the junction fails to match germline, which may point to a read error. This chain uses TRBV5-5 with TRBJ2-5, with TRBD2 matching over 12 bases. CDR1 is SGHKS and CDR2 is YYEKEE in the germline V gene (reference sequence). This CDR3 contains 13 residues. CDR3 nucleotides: TGTGCCAGCAGCTTGGGGCTAGCGGGAGGGCGGGACTTC. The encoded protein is CASSLGLAGGRDF.

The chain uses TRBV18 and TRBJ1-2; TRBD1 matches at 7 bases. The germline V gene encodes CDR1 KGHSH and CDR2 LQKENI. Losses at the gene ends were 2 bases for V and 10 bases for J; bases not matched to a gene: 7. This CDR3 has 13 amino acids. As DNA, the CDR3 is TGTGCCAGCTCACCAGGGCATGGACAGGACTACACCTTC. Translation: CASSPGHGQDYTF.

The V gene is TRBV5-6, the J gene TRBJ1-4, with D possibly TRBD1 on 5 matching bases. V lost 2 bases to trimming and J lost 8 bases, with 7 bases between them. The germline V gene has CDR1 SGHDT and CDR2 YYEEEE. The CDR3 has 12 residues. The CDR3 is CASSFRAEKLFF. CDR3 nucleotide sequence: TGTGCCAGCAGCTTCAGGGCCGAAAAACTGTTTTTT.